This T cell receptor beta chain stems from a study of cytomegalovirus exposure and HLA in healthy donors (TCRdb year 2017). In terms of the full investigation: An earlier analysis of fewer than 750 of the donors reported 276 Gb of sequence data and 100 million to 120 million unique TCR beta sequences obtained from some 200 million T cells. Both class I and class II loci were covered by HLA typing, at four-digit resolution. Because of strong linkage in the cohort, four to six DR-DQ haplotypes were treated as single units for association and clustering. Alongside the repertoire data, information on donor age, sex, ethnicity and CMV serostatus was compiled. An early release covering 550 to 650 HLA-typed donors comprised about 300 gigabases of sequencing data and approximately 85 million unique TCR sequences. The number of typed donors differed by locus: about 629-630 for A, B, C, DRB1 and DQB1; 500 to 550 for DQA1; approximately 600 for DPA1; and 450 to 480 for DPB1. To study patterns of TCR occurrence, a later analysis re-analyzed previously published TCR beta repertoires from under 750 donors and added high-resolution HLA genotyping. Along with the roughly 670-subject first cohort, a separate validation cohort of over a hundred different subjects was used. Of the 300 to 500 genotyped donors, 65% to 90% were placed in the genetic ancestry cluster associated with self-reported Caucasian donors. Every repertoire in the discovery cohort had been generated on one and the same sequencing platform. High-throughput TCR immunosequencing, statistical association of individual TCRs with disease status, and machine learning were combined to predict cytomegalovirus infection status. Among about 400 genotyped donors of the cohort, an average of roughly 230,000 unique TCR beta nucleotide sequences was sequenced per donor, of which about 18% were non-productive. The study aimed to test whether signatures of past pathogen exposure could be identified by cataloging public T cell receptors. Using immunosequencing, the study profiled T cell repertoires from around 670 subjects and related those repertoires to cytomegalovirus serostatus. In a later genetic analysis, genome-wide SNP genotypes for about three fifths of the roughly 670 donors were used, and that subset was treated as a discovery cohort. Rather than using new phenotypic data, the later analysis identified candidate immune exposures from TCR beta sequences and from how often those sequences occurred across donors. In an earlier analysis of 587 of the donors, high-throughput TCR beta sequencing was used to judge whether each TCR beta V gene segment behaved as functional or pseudogenic.

The library was obtained by the immunoSEQ multiplex PCR assay. For the multiplex PCR, a mixture combining 60 forward primers for TCR Vbeta segments and 13 reverse primers for TCR Jbeta segments was used. The CDR3 region of rearranged TCR beta genes was amplified from genomic DNA with a multiplex PCR assay. On the Illumina HiSeq System, the amplified TCR beta libraries were sequenced as 87-base-pair reads. For the original study's pipeline: A later analysis tallied roughly 80 million unique TCR beta chains across the 650 to 750 repertoires, and approximately 11 million of those chains were shared by two or more donors. To remove PCR and sequencing errors, raw reads were error-corrected and collapsed into unique sequences using a nearest-neighbor algorithm that merged closely related sequences. V, D and J gene segments were assigned by aligning CDR3 sequences to IMGT reference sequences. Each retained sequence needed at least a six-nucleotide match to both a V gene segment and a J gene segment. A rearrangement was called productive if the CDR3 had no stop codons and remained in frame with V and J, and every other rearrangement was called non-productive. Following IMGT convention, CDR3 was defined as the stretch from the second conserved V-encoded cysteine up to the conserved J-encoded phenylalanine. The earlier analysis of 500 to 600 of the donors excluded sequences that lacked an unambiguous match to a single V gene segment. An earlier analysis of about 600 of the donors called V segments functional above 56.7% productive rearrangements and segregating when the between-donor standard deviation exceeded 5%. To diagnose cytomegalovirus status from the catalog of TCR beta chain sequences, a statistical classification framework was built. In a later analysis, V and J genes were assigned by comparing TCR nucleotide sequences against IMGT/GENE-DB human TR gene sequences. In a later analysis, CDR3 sequences and most-parsimonious VDJ recombination scenarios were assigned using the TCRdist pipeline. In a later analysis, each TCR beta chain was defined by its CDR3 amino acid sequence together with its V-gene family, and reads lacking a unique V-gene family were excluded. A later analysis removed several hundred highly shared, low-generation-probability nucleotide sequences to deal with suspected cross-contamination and a sequencing artifact. In a later analysis, a clonal expansion index was calculated for each public chain from normalized within-repertoire ranks of inferred template counts. Generation probabilities in a later analysis came from a VDJ recombination model fitted to out-of-frame rearrangements, and those results were checked against IGoR. A later analysis scored TCR-TCR, TCR-HLA and TCR-CMV co-occurrence with hypergeometric tests, applying a repertoire-size bias correction to TCR pairs. To estimate false discovery rates, a later analysis permuted the HLA or CMV assignments 20 times. In a later analysis, co-occurring TCRs were grouped with DBSCAN, and TCRdist sequence similarity was added when clustering was performed within HLA-allele-positive subsets. Repertoires with fewer than 30,000 or more than 120,000 public chains, plus five repertoires with anomalous nucleotide sharing, were excluded from co-occurrence clustering. The immuneACCESS repertoire file appears here via TCRdb, limited to in-frame rearrangements. These files lack a portion of the clones; in checked studies, under half of the deficit traces to unresolved V genes, and the cause of the others is not known. V and J calls plus clone size are reproduced from that table; the DNA served to infer D and trimming. In this sample the table shows about 71,000 clones, 55% to 80% of which occur a single time. 7.6% of the sample goes to the ten largest clones.

The V and J ends are trimmed by 3 bases and 0 bases, leaving 13 bases between them. Counted from cysteine to phenylalanine, this CDR3 has 16 amino acids. Just CDR3 DNA is preserved here, 48 bases in frame from base 1. CDR1 SGDLS and CDR2 YYNGEE were looked up in the germline V gene. A note on this clone: There is no known antigen for this receptor. Base quality data are lacking; no much larger clone is found one base away.

The research as a whole found: Roughly uniform sequencing depth across donors was assumed in presence/absence analyses, although this assumption may not hold. The study listed 170 or so TCR beta chains as associated with cytomegalovirus. Most TCR sequences were observed very rarely across donors, whereas some public TCRs were present in many individuals. The 87-base-pair reads could not distinguish some IMGT-functional V segments, including TRBV6-2 and TRBV6-3, so those segments were excluded. A cluster of highly shared sequence variants was judged likely to represent a technical artifact of the sequencing pipeline. An association between a missense DCLRE1C variant and V-gene and J-gene trimming of TCR beta chains was found in a later genetic analysis and replicated in an independent cohort. In an earlier analysis of fewer than 750 of the donors, most TCR beta V segments were observed in productive rearrangements about 87% or about 30% of the time, broadly matching IMGT annotations. In this cohort, only TCR beta chains were sequenced, and detectable features were limited by the absence of alpha or paired-chain data. The authors suggested that the approach could potentially be extended to other disease states and immunological phenotypes. A later analysis associated approximately 17,000 TCR beta sequences with specific HLA alleles at a false discovery rate of 0.05. Three of the identified cytomegalovirus-associated TCR beta chains were confirmed in vitro to be specific for cytomegalovirus antigens. Because some donors lacked HLA typing at each locus, the association tests relied only on the typed subset. In both the original and validation cohorts, the classifier was reported to diagnose cytomegalovirus status with high specificity and sensitivity. In a later analysis, most CMV-associated TCR beta chains were found to appear HLA-restricted, with HLA associations seemingly driven largely by CMV exposure. The only immune exposure information available for the cohort was CMV serostatus. A later analysis found that HLA-associated TCR beta chains were more clonally expanded and had lower generation probabilities than equally common non-associated chains. Correlated functional status among segregating V segments might be attributable to linkage disequilibrium, but an unknown experimental factor could not be ruled out. In a later analysis, the rate of TCR association differed among HLA loci, with DRB1 alleles having the most associated TCRs and HLA-C alleles having the fewest. According to a later analysis, parvovirus B19, influenza, CMV and Epstein-Barr virus appeared linked to several top co-occurrence clusters. In a later genetic analysis, fewer N-insertions in productive TCRs were reported among donors in an Asian-associated ancestry cluster than the roughly 700-donor mean. Around 16 rarely observed V segments, including chromosome 9 orphons, were excluded from the earlier analysis of almost 600 of the donors because counts were too low. When HLA alleles, especially DR and DQ, strongly co-occurred, TCR associations were difficult to assign to individual alleles. A further reported finding was that TCR beta sequences accurately predicted the HLA-A and HLA-B alleles for most subjects in the first cohort.

The cohort consisted of 600 or so healthy bone marrow donors. At the time of sampling, every cohort member was nominally healthy, though immune exposures that went unrecorded were likely present. The donor tested CMV seropositive and was one of the 289 seropositive cohort members. Every donor gave a peripheral blood sample, and the peripheral blood mononuclear cells from that sample were used for TCR beta sequencing. Genomic DNA extraction from the blood cell samples was performed with the Qiagen DNeasy Blood Extraction Kit. The TCR originated in a middle-aged man in good health and CMV-seropositive. The chain is made from TRBV9 and TRBJ2-1; a tentative D call is TRBD2 (5 bases match). Sequencing was carried out using PBMCs. The CDR3 in this case is CASSARGKSSYNEQFF. The DNA sequence is as follows: TGTGCCAGCAGCGCCCGGGGAAAAAGCTCCTACAATGAGCAGTTCTTC.